Presented here are 23 T cell receptor beta chains from one specimen sequenced in a study of CD8+ T cells in alopecia areata. Extracted from the samples, RNA was reverse transcribed into cDNA to serve as the sequencing template. The assay was immunoSEQ multiplex PCR, and TCRdb's table has in-frame clones only and misses some. The sample yields about 140,000 clones, around 87% seen once. Treatment noted: oral pan-JAK inhibitor, 5-10 mg twice daily. The sequenced sample was CD8+ T cells sorted from blood, obtained at week 4, from a patient treated with tofacitinib. The receptors originated from a human donor with alopecia areata.

This clone showed up just once. The J gene is TRBJ2-7, the V gene TRBV7-9, with 7 bases identical to TRBD1. Germline lookup yields CDR1 SEHNR and CDR2 FQNEAQ (reference sequence). The CDR3 runs to 16 residues. J lost 2 bases, V lost 6 bases, and 13 bases had no gene match. CDR3 nucleotide sequence: TGTGCCAGCAGTCAATTCCCTGACAGGGAAGCCTACGAGCAGTACTTC. This codes for CASSQFPDREAYEQYF.

The V and J genes are TRBV29-1 and TRBJ2-7; D possibly corresponds to TRBD1 (6 bases). V was pared by 0 bases and J by 3 bases, with 9 bases between. CDR3 length: 13 residues. Germline CDR1 is SQVTM and CDR2 is ANQGSEA. The DNA for the CDR3 is TGCAGCGTTGAAGAGGACAGCTACTACGAGCAGTACTTC. Translation: CSVEEDSYYEQYF.

V usage is TRBV19 and J usage is TRBJ2-1, with D tentatively TRBD2 (6 bases). From germline, CDR1 is LNHDA and CDR2 SQIVND (reference sequence). The germline V and J ends were trimmed by 0 bases and 7 bases, with 19 bases remaining between them. This CDR3 has 17 residues. The CDR3 DNA follows: TGTGCCAGTAGTATAGACCCGACTAGTCGGTACCTAAATGAGCAGTTCTTC. Translation gives CASSIDPTSRYLNEQFF.

The V gene is TRBV2, the J gene TRBJ1-6; no clear D. Germline loops: CDR1 SNHLY, CDR2 FYNNEI. The V end lost 7 bases, the J end lost 2 bases, and 12 bases lay between the germline ends. This CDR3 has 15 amino acids. This CDR3 reads CASTGPRTYNSPLHF. CDR3 DNA sequence: TGTGCCAGCACTGGACCCAGAACCTATAATTCACCCCTCCACTTT. Full variable domain (rest looked up from reference TRBV2 and TRBJ1-6): EPEVTQTPSHQVTQMGQEVILRCVPISNHLYFYWYRQILGQKVEFLVSFYNNEISEKSEIFDDQFSVERPDGSNFTLKIRSTKLEDSAMYFCASTGPRTYNSPLHFGNGTRLTVT.

Only a few counts were recorded for this clone. V gene TRBV29-1 combines with J gene TRBJ2-1; 12 bases are shared with TRBD2. This CDR3 contains 14 residues. The junction had 9 bases not matched to a gene; V was cut back by 5 bases and J by 10 bases. Per the germline V gene, CDR1 is SQVTM and CDR2 is ANQGSEA. The chain's CDR3 is CSVRLAGETVEQFF. The CDR3 region has the DNA TGCAGCGTTCGACTAGCGGGAGAGACTGTGGAGCAGTTCTTC.

The CDR3 DNA reads TGCAGCGTTGACCGCAGCTTAGGGAATGAGCAGTTCTTC. Its protein product is CSVDRSLGNEQFF. V is TRBV29-1 and J is TRBJ2-1; D gene unclear. The CDR3 runs to 13 residues. The germline gives CDR1 SQVTM, CDR2 ANQGSEA. Trimming pared 3 bases from V and 7 bases from J, leaving 13 bases between.

The V call is TRBV9, the J call TRBJ2-5; 9 bases are shared with TRBD2. The CDR3 is 14 residues long. V lost 3 bases to trimming and J lost 5 bases; unmatched junction nucleotides: 5. CDR1 and CDR2 from the germline V gene are SGDLS and YYNGEE. CDR3 nucleotides: TGTGCCAGCAGCGCCGCCGGGACTAGCGAGACCCAGTACTTC. This gives the protein CASSAAGTSETQYF.

This clone was seen a single time. The chain has TRBV30 and TRBJ2-1; TRBD2 aligns across 14 bases. Germline assignment: CDR1 GTSNPN and CDR2 SVGIG (reference sequence). Germline trimming cut 5 bases from V and 4 bases from J; bases unmatched to any gene: 1. The CDR3 covers 14 residues. The CDR3 nucleotides read TGTGCCTGGGGACTAGCGGGAGGTTACAATGAGCAGTTCTTC. Translated, it gives CAWGLAGGYNEQFF.

This clone was observed a single time. V and J are TRBV6-5 and TRBJ1-6; 7 nucleotides line up with TRBD1. In germline, CDR1 is MNHEY, CDR2 SVGAGI. Trimming at V came to 0 bases and at J to 9 bases, leaving 8 bases not matched to a gene. The CDR3 loop spans 16 amino acids. This chain's CDR3 is CASSYSSQGETSPLHF. DNA for the CDR3: TGTGCCAGCAGTTACTCGAGCCAGGGGGAAACTTCACCCCTCCACTTT.

V usage is TRBV30 and J usage is TRBJ2-7, with D perhaps TRBD1 (5 bases). Germline CDR1 GTSNPN, CDR2 SVGIG (reference sequence). This CDR3 contains 11 residues. V was shortened by 8 bases and J by 2 bases, with 10 bases between the two germline ends. The chain's CDR3 is CAGTGTYEQYF. The CDR3 DNA follows: TGTGCCGGTACAGGAACCTACGAGCAGTACTTC.

The V gene is TRBV29-1, the J gene TRBJ1-2, with D hard to call. This CDR3 is 11 amino acids long. Germline CDR1 is SQVTM and CDR2 is ANQGSEA. The V and J ends lost 2 bases and 12 bases respectively, with 13 bases between them. The CDR3 here is CSVETGLQNTF. The CDR3 DNA follows: TGCAGCGTTGAAACGGGTCTCCAGAACACCTTC.

This clone showed up just once. V and J are TRBV6-6 and TRBJ1-2; D gene uncertain. The CDR3 has 14 amino acids. Germline values: CDR1 MNHNY, CDR2 SVGAGI (reference sequence). V was cut by 2 bases and J by 3 bases, with 10 bases left in between. In DNA form, the CDR3 reads TGTGCCAGCAGTTACGCGGACGGACACTATGGCTACACCTTC. As protein: CASSYADGHYGYTF.

This clone came up a few times. V usage is TRBV7-8 and J usage is TRBJ1-1; no clear D. Germline V CDR1 and CDR2: SGHVS, FQNEAQ. V was shortened by 1 base and J by 1 base, with 7 bases between the two germline ends. This CDR3 contains 14 residues. In DNA, the CDR3 is TGTGCCAGCAGCTTAGGTGAAGGGAACACTGAAGCTTTCTTT. This codes for CASSLGEGNTEAFF. Drawing the rest from reference TRBV7-8 and TRBJ1-1, the complete variable domain is GAGVSQSPRYKVAKRGQDVALRCDPISGHVSLFWYQQALGQGPEFLTYFQNEAQLDKSGLPSDRFFAERPEGSVSTLKIQRTQQEDSAVYLCASSLGEGNTEAFFGQGTRLTVV.

V is TRBV4-1 and J is TRBJ2-2; maybe TRBD1 (6 bases). The CDR3 spans 14 residues. Per germline, CDR1 MGHRA and CDR2 YSYEKL. V was pared by 4 bases and J by 5 bases, with 11 bases between. CDR3 residues: CASSPGTSTGELFF. CDR3 nucleotides: TGCGCCAGCAGCCCCGGGACATCGACCGGGGAGCTGTTTTTT.

The chain combines TRBV27 with TRBJ2-7, with D perhaps matching TRBD1 (5 bases). V lost 6 bases to trimming and J lost 3 bases, with 15 bases between them. This CDR3 region has 14 residues. Germline V lookup: CDR1 MNHEY, CDR2 SMNVEV (reference sequence). In nucleotides, the CDR3 is TGTGCCAGCAGCCACATCAAGACAGTCTACGAGCAGTACTTC. This encodes CASSHIKTVYEQYF.

The chain carries TRBV29-1 and TRBJ2-5; TRBD2 aligns across 8 bases. The CDR3 is 15 residues long. V trimming: 0 bases; J trimming: 4 bases; junction bases outside the gene matches: 7. The germline gives CDR1 SQVTM, CDR2 ANQGSEA. The CDR3 nucleotides are TGCAGCGTTGAAGACCTCGGACTAGCCGCAGAGACCCAGTACTTC. Translated, it gives CSVEDLGLAAETQYF.

V usage is TRBV29-1 and J usage is TRBJ2-1; 8 positions match TRBD1. V lost 2 bases to trimming and J lost 2 bases; unmatched junction nucleotides: 2. The V gene's germline CDR1 is SQVTM and CDR2 ANQGSEA. The CDR3 is 14 residues long. CDR3: CSVEMDRAYNEQFF. CDR3 coding DNA: TGCAGCGTTGAAATGGACAGGGCCTACAATGAGCAGTTCTTC.

The chain couples TRBV29-1 to TRBJ2-7, with D unresolved. The CDR3 contains 12 residues. In germline, CDR1 is SQVTM, CDR2 ANQGSEA. V shed 2 bases and J shed 2 bases, with 7 bases lying between them. The CDR3 DNA follows: TGCAGCGTTGAACTCCCCACCTACGAGCAGTACTTC. Protein sequence: CSVELPTYEQYF.

This clone occurred a few times. The genes are TRBV29-1 and TRBJ2-7; D not resolved. This CDR3 has 11 residues. Trimming took 0 bases from V and 5 from J, leaving 5 bases between them. Germline values: CDR1 SQVTM, CDR2 ANQGSEA. The CDR3 region is CSVEDLDEQYF. The CDR3 DNA reads as TGCAGCGTTGAAGATTTGGACGAGCAGTACTTC.

The chain links TRBV10-2 to TRBJ2-7; possible D gene TRBD2, 5 bases. CDR3 length: 17 residues. CDR1 and CDR2 (germline): WSHSY, SAAADI. Trimming shortened V by 3 bases and J by 0 bases, and 18 bases separated the two germline ends. As DNA, the CDR3 is TGCGCCAGCAGTGACCCCGCTAGCTTCCACAACTCCTACGAGCAGTACTTC. This encodes CASSDPASFHNSYEQYF.

The gene calls are TRBV30 and TRBJ1-2; possible D gene TRBD1, 5 bases. The germline V and J ends were trimmed by 5 bases and 3 bases, with 7 bases remaining between them. Germline V gene sequence: CDR1 GTSNPN, CDR2 SVGIG (reference sequence). The CDR3 runs to 11 residues. CDR3 bases: TGTGCCTGGGACAGCGACTATGGCTACACCTTC. It codes for CAWDSDYGYTF.

This clone ranks as large. The chain is built from TRBV6-4 and TRBJ2-1; 7 bases align to TRBD1. CDR1 is MRHNA, CDR2 SNTAGT, per germline. The CDR3 is 15 residues long. Unmatched junction bases numbered 9, after V lost 6 bases and J lost 4 bases. The CDR3 loop reads CASSPEQQGYNEQFF. In DNA, the CDR3 is TGTGCCAGCAGCCCAGAACAACAGGGGTACAATGAGCAGTTCTTC.

This chain connects TRBV7-9 to TRBJ2-7; TRBD1 might be the D (7 bases). The V and J ends lost 5 bases and 6 bases respectively, with 17 bases between them. The germline V gene has CDR1 SEHNR and CDR2 FQNEAQ (reference sequence). The CDR3 consists of 14 residues. The CDR3 loop reads CASSPSGGGAEQYF. The CDR3 DNA reads as TGTGCCAGCAGCCCTTCAGGGGGAGGCGCCGAGCAGTACTTC.